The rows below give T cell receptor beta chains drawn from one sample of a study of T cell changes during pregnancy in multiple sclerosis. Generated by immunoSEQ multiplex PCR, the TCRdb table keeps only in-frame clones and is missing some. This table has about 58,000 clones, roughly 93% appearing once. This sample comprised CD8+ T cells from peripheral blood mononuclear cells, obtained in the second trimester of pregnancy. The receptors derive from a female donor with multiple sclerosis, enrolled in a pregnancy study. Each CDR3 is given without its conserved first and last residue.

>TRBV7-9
ASSLPGWGDTDTQY
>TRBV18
ASSPSRDSSLEKLF
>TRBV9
ASSLSGLANTEAF
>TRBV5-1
ASSTQLAGGDNEQF
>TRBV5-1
ASSAGQGFYEQY
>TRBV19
ASSMPPEGVGYGYT
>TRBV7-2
ASSLIRDSYEQY
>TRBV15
ATSKGTENSPLH
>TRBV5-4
ASSLEGQVDETQY
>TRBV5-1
ASSFTGGNTEAF
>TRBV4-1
ASSQEDTVQDLNSPLH
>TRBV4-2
ASSQGESGGAETQY
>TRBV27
ASRPGTALYGYT
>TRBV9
ASSVGGGGGYT
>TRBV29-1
SVTGGRNTEAF
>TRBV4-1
ASSHLADRHDTQY
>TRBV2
ASRSVVGELF
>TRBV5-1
ASSFSWTGSYNSPLH
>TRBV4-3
ASSQEGQGNTEAF
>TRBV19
ATSWRLAPRGDEQY
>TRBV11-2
ASSYHRGVNEKLF
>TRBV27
ASTARLSYNEQF
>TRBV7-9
ASSLDSRSTGELF
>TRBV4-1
ASSQGGGFGYT
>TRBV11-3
ASSPGQGANTEAF
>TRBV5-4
ASSSDRGILAYEQY
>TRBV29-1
SVARLAGKSYNEQF
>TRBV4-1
ASSQPDYSSYEQY
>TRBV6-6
ASKGQGSNQPQH
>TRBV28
ASSLSPADTQY
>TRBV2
ASSDPRDSSYEQY
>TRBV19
ASSFRDSSGELF
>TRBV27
ASSYGGRGYEQY
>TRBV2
ASSDGRGPTDTQY
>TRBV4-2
ASSIGTSGSYEQY
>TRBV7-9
ASSLGADRAAF
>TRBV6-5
ASSGGLAGREQY
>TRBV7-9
ASSLVDRVHEQF
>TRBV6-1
ASSVRPRGETQY
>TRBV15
ATSSFSSGGNQPQH
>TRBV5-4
ASSLWDRGISSYEQY
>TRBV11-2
ASSPTGGGTDTQY